This T cell receptor beta chain derives from a study of T cell responses to AZD1222 COVID-19 vaccine (dated by TCRdb to 2020 to 2022). Background on the whole study: AZD1222 recipients whose second dose came at about 4 weeks and those whose second dose came at about 12 weeks were combined into one group, since spike-specific TCR depth and breadth did not differ between the two schedules. A total of 233 trial participants underwent TCR sequencing, of whom nearly 210 received two doses of AZD1222 and approximately 25 received two doses of the MenACWY control vaccine. Trial participants were enrolled by age into subgroups of 18-55, 56-69 and 70-plus years, and around 150, 28 and 57 TCR-sequenced participants, respectively, were included in these subgroups. Broad study findings and their caveats: Only five or six AZD1222 recipients were SARS-CoV-2 seropositive at baseline, limiting conclusions about previously exposed vaccinees. Because no day 14 peak-response samples were available, the repertoires could be characterized only after the peak T cell response. Spike-specific TCR breadth and depth rose significantly after two AZD1222 doses compared with day 0 and with MenACWY recipients. Participants were mostly white British and included more females than males, and it was suggested by the authors that clonal diversity may have been underestimated. The 56-69-year group was small, and its depth increase did not reach significance, likely because of low power. CD4 TCRs associated with the vaccine covered the entire spike protein, and the dominant responses were in regions 160-218 and 743-854. Reportedly, almost half of the unique spike-specific TCRs recognized epitopes lying outside the regions that are mutated in the B.1.351 and B.1.1.7 variants.

The time point label on this specimen signifies: baseline before first vaccination. Samples from vaccinated people were obtained from the UK trials COV001 and COV002, which included a single-blind randomized controlled phase 2/3 trial of AZD1222 (ChAdOx1 nCoV-19) in healthy adults. For TCRbeta chain sequencing, PBMC samples from trial participants were taken at day 0 and at day 28 after the second dose. The CDR3 regions of human TCRbeta chains were analyzed by immunosequencing. As for the authors' bioinformatics: TCRs in the repertoires were matched against a reference library of SARS-CoV-2-specific TCRs that had been generated with the MIRA antigen-specificity platform. Breadth was defined as the fraction of unique TCRs that were SARS-CoV-2-associated. Depth was defined as the fraction of total T cells that were SARS-CoV-2-associated. Each spike-specific TCR was assigned to its reactive spike region and to a CD4 or CD8 class using the MIRA data. Log10-transformed breadth and depth values were compared by one-way ANOVA with Sidak's multiple comparisons tests. TCRdb obtained this table from immuneACCESS and retained in-frame rearrangements with V and J assigned. These tables miss some clones; where compared with another copy, unresolved V genes account for less than half of the shortfall, and the remainder is unexplained. V and J calls and clone size are as listed in that table; D and trimming were resolved from the DNA. This sample gives 150,000 to 200,000 clones in total; around nine tenths of them show up just once. The ten largest clones take up around 5.5% of the sample.

At the junction V is shortened by 0 bases and J by 4 bases; bases outside the gene matches: 3. The CDR3 runs 16 residues from the cysteine to the phenylalanine. The DNA shown is the 48-base CDR3, in frame from base 1. Via the germline V gene, CDR1 is SQVTM and CDR2 ANQGSEA. With respect to this clone: Its recognized antigen is unknown. No much larger clone exists at a distance of one base, and base qualities are not known.

Material: peripheral blood, obtained on day 0 of AZD1222 vaccination. This sequence was found in an adult in good health. The sequence links TRBV29-1 to TRBJ2-1; 13 nucleotides in the junction match TRBD2. The CDR3 reads as follows: CSVEDSGLAGYNEQFF. The DNA sequence is TGCAGCGTTGAAGACTCGGGACTAGCGGGGTACAATGAGCAGTTCTTC.